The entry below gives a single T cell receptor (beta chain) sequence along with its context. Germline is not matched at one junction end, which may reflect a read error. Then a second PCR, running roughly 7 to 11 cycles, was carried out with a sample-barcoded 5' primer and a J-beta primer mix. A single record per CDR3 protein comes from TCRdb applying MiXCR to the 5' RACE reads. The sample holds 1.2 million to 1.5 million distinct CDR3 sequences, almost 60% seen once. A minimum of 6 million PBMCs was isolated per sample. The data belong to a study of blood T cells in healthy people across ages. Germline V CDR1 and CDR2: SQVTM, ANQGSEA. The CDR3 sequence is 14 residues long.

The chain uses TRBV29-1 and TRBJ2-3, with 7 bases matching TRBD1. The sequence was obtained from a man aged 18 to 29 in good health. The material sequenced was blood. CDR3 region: CCVEGATETDTQYF. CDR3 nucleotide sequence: TGCTGCGTTGAGGGGGCGACAGAGACAGATACGCAGTATTTT.